These 25 T cell receptor beta chains were all obtained from the same sample, sequenced in a study of blood T cell repertoires in COVID-19. Measured with immunoSEQ multiplex PCR; TCRdb has only the in-frame clones, and not every one. Of roughly 100,000 clones listed, 91% were seen once; the top ten hold about 4%. Input material: peripheral blood. All receptors derive from a man younger than 30 with acute or convalescent COVID-19.

This clone occurred once. The chain is built from TRBV11-2 and TRBJ2-5; 7 positions agree with TRBD1. This CDR3 has 17 residues. J lost 4 bases, V lost 5 bases, and 16 bases had no gene match. Germline-derived CDR1 and CDR2 are SGHAT and FQNNGV. CDR3 amino acids: CASSPGGHSGGGETQYF. The CDR3 bases are TGTGCCAGCAGCCCAGGGGGTCACAGTGGTGGAGGAGAGACCCAGTACTTC.

CDR3 region: CASSRQGYSQPQHF. CDR3 DNA sequence: TGTGCCAGCAGTCGACAGGGTTATTCTCAGCCCCAGCATTTT. V is TRBV6-5 and J is TRBJ1-5; 7 bases agree with TRBD1. Germline V gene lookup returns CDR1 MNHEY and CDR2 SVGAGI. This CDR3 has 14 residues. Unmatched junction bases numbered 7, after V lost 5 bases and J lost 6 bases.

For the CDR3, the DNA is TGTGCCAGCAGCTTAGGGGGAGGGGGAAAGGCTGAAGCTTTCTTT. Its protein product is CASSLGGGGKAEAFF. This chain uses TRBV7-2 with TRBJ1-1, with a weak D call TRBD1 (6 bases). V dropped 1 base and J dropped 6 bases, with 15 bases sitting between them. Germline-derived CDR1 and CDR2 are SGHTA and FQGNSA. The CDR3 has 15 amino acids.

The V and J genes are TRBV18 and TRBJ1-6; no clear D gene. Trimming shortened V by 3 bases and J by 8 bases, and 20 bases separated the two germline ends. CDR3 size: 17 residues. Germline V gene data show CDR1 as KGHSH and CDR2 as LQKENI. The CDR3 sequence: CASSPYQSAQSYSPLHF. In DNA, the CDR3 is TGTGCCAGCTCACCTTATCAGTCCGCACAGTCTTATTCACCCCTCCACTTT.

This chain uses TRBV6-5 with TRBJ2-2, with D possibly being TRBD2 (6 bases). Germline V CDR1 and CDR2: MNHEY, SVGAGI. CDR3 length: 14 residues. Trimming removed 5 bases from V and 7 bases from J, with 14 bases in between. The CDR3 region is CASSKTSPGGELFF. The CDR3 DNA follows: TGTGCCAGCAGTAAAACTAGCCCGGGCGGGGAGCTGTTTTTT.

This chain links TRBV5-5 with TRBJ1-2; TRBD1 matches 11 bases. Germline assignment: CDR1 SGHKS and CDR2 YYEKEE (reference sequence). This CDR3 region has 16 residues. The J segment lost 4 bases and the V segment lost 3 bases, leaving 8 bases of the junction unmatched. In nucleotides, the CDR3 is TGTGCCAGCAGCTCCCGGACAGGGGGCCCTCTCTATGGCTACACCTTC. This codes for CASSSRTGGPLYGYTF.

The V and J genes are TRBV11-2 and TRBJ1-1; D is perhaps TRBD1 (6 bases). Germline CDR1 SGHAT, CDR2 FQNNGV. V dropped 2 bases and J dropped 5 bases, with 12 bases sitting between them. This CDR3 has 14 amino acids. For the CDR3, the DNA is TGTGCCAGCAGCTTATTACAGGGAGAGACTGAAGCTTTCTTT. This gives the protein CASSLLQGETEAFF. Combining the CDR3 with reference TRBV11-2 and TRBJ1-1 gives the whole variable domain EAGVAQSPRYKIIEKRQSVAFWCNPISGHATLYWYQQILGQGPKLLIQFQNNGVVDDSQLPKDRFSAERLKGVDSTLKIQPAKLEDSAVYLCASSLLQGETEAFFGQGTRLTVV.

The chain has TRBV27 and TRBJ1-5; D gene ambiguous. V shed 6 bases and J shed 2 bases, with 11 bases lying between them. The CDR3 runs 14 residues. Germline V CDR1 and CDR2: MNHEY, SMNVEV (reference sequence). The CDR3 spells CASSTRSGNQPQHF. The CDR3 nucleotides read TGTGCCAGCAGCACCCGTAGTGGCAATCAGCCCCAGCATTTT.

The rearrangement links TRBV3-1 (or the pseudogene TRBV3-2) to TRBJ1-1, with TRBD1 identical over 7 bases. CDR3 length: 13 residues. V gave up 8 bases and J gave up 7 bases; unmatched junction bases: 10. Germline-derived CDR1 and CDR2 are LGHDT and YNNKEL (reference sequence). The CDR3 coding sequence is TGTGCCAGCCAAGATCAAGACAGGGTTGAAGCTTTCTTT. Translated: CASQDQDRVEAFF.

On this clone itself: Germline and junction disagree at one end, which may indicate a read error. This chain connects TRBV2 to TRBJ2-7, with 12 positions matching TRBD1. The CDR3 consists of 10 residues. The germline V gene encodes CDR1 SNHLY and CDR2 FYNNEI. The CDR3 protein is CASGDRGPRF. The CDR3 DNA follows: TGTGCCAGCGGGGACAGGGGGCCCCGTTTC.

V is TRBV19 and J is TRBJ2-3; 7 bases fit TRBD2. Germline trimming cut 1 base from V and 5 bases from J; bases unmatched to any gene: 0. The CDR3 is made up of 13 amino acids. CDR1 LNHDA and CDR2 SQIVND come from the germline V gene (reference sequence). CDR3 sequence: CASSIGGGDTQYF. The CDR3 bases are TGTGCCAGTAGTATAGGGGGGGGAGATACGCAGTATTTT.

Only a few counts were recorded for this clone. The rearrangement uses TRBV5-4 and TRBJ1-5; 8 bases are a match to TRBD1. The CDR3 consists of 13 residues. Germline loops: CDR1 SGHNT, CDR2 YYREEE (reference sequence). V lost 4 bases, J lost 7 bases, and 4 bases stayed unmatched. As DNA, the CDR3 is TGTGCCAGCAGCGTTGCAGGGGGCCAGCCCCAGCATTTT. Translating gives CASSVAGGQPQHF.

This sequence joins TRBV13 and TRBJ1-6; a possible D gene is TRBD1 (5 bases). Per germline, CDR1 PRHDT and CDR2 FYEKMQ (reference sequence). Trimming took 4 bases from V and 4 from J, leaving 8 bases between them. This CDR3 has 14 amino acids. CDR3: CASSSTAYNSPLHF. The CDR3 DNA reads TGTGCCAGCAGCTCGACAGCTTATAATTCACCCCTCCACTTT.

The chain recombines TRBV15 with TRBJ1-5, with 11 positions matching TRBD1. With V trimmed by 1 base and J by 4 bases, 15 bases remained unmatched. This CDR3 spans 20 amino acids. The germline V gene has CDR1 LNHNV and CDR2 YYDKDF (reference sequence). This CDR3 is CATSRGPGQGEQGGNQPQHF. CDR3 bases: TGTGCCACCAGCAGAGGCCCGGGACAGGGGGAACAAGGAGGGAATCAGCCCCAGCATTTT.

The V and J genes are TRBV2 and TRBJ1-2; 7 positions agree with TRBD1. Unmatched junction bases numbered 9, after V lost 10 bases and J lost 4 bases. CDR3 length: 13 amino acids. Germline values: CDR1 SNHLY, CDR2 FYNNEI. The CDR3 nucleotides are TGTGCCACCTCATCAGGGGGTGGCTATGGCTACACCTTC. This sequence encodes CATSSGGGYGYTF. The complete variable domain, with remaining parts taken from reference TRBV2 and TRBJ1-2, reads EPEVTQTPSHQVTQMGQEVILRCVPISNHLYFYWYRQILGQKVEFLVSFYNNEISEKSEIFDDQFSVERPDGSNFTLKIRSTKLEDSAMYFCATSSGGGYGYTFGSGTRLTVV.

The rearrangement links TRBV7-2 to TRBJ2-7; the match to TRBD1 covers 8 bases. This CDR3 contains 14 residues. Germline CDR1 and CDR2: SGHTA and FQGNSA. The V segment lost 4 bases and the J segment 1 base; nucleotides outside the gene matches: 3. CDR3 nucleotide sequence: TGTGCCAGCAGCTCTCGGACAGGGTCCTACGAGCAGTACTTC. Residues: CASSSRTGSYEQYF.

This sequence joins TRBV2 and TRBJ2-2, with TRBD2 identical over 7 bases. V dropped 1 base and J dropped 0; count of bases not matched to a gene: 2. Germline CDR1 reads SNHLY; CDR2 reads FYNNEI. CDR3 length equals 16 residues. The CDR3 bases are TGTGCCAGCAGTGAAGAAGGACTAGCGAACACCGGGGAGCTGTTTTTT. Its translation is CASSEEGLANTGELFF.

CDR3 sequence (DNA): TGCGCCACCTCGGACAGGGTGGCGGAGACCCAGTACTTC. Protein product: CATSDRVAETQYF. V usage is TRBV10-1 and J usage is TRBJ2-5, with 8 bases aligning to TRBD1. In germline, CDR1 is WNHNN, CDR2 SYGVQD (reference sequence). The CDR3 runs 13 residues. V was pared by 10 bases and J by 5 bases, with 9 bases of the junction left unmatched.

The genes are TRBV5-1 and TRBJ1-1; 12 nucleotides match TRBD1. Germline values: CDR1 SGHRS, CDR2 YFSETQ. J was trimmed by 4 bases and V by 4 bases; bases with no gene match: 5. CDR3 length equals 15 residues. The CDR3: CASSKGQGAVTEAFF. In DNA, the CDR3 is TGCGCCAGCAGCAAGGGACAGGGGGCAGTCACTGAAGCTTTCTTT.

V is TRBV5-1 and J is TRBJ1-4; D unclear. Per the germline V gene, CDR1 is SGHRS and CDR2 is YFSETQ. The CDR3 is made up of 15 amino acids. Trimming left V 3 bases short and J 8 bases short, with 17 bases between. The CDR3 DNA follows: TGCGCCAGCAGCTCCACCATGGCGGGCGGCGAAAAACTGTTTTTT. It encodes CASSSTMAGGEKLFF.

The V and J genes are TRBV6-5 and TRBJ2-3; D is uncertain. Germline V gene lookup returns CDR1 MNHEY and CDR2 SVGAGI. The CDR3 is 12 residues long. Trimming pared 6 bases from V and 4 bases from J, leaving 8 bases between. CDR3 in DNA: TGTGCCAGCAGCCTTCCCGCAGATACGCAGTATTTT. Its translation: CASSLPADTQYF.

The chain employs TRBV6-5 and TRBJ1-1; 7 nucleotides align to TRBD1. There are 15 residues in the CDR3. Germline CDR1 and CDR2: MNHEY and SVGAGI. The J segment lost 5 bases and the V segment lost 3 bases, leaving 9 bases of the junction unmatched. The CDR3 reads CASSYRYGQATEAFF. The CDR3 nucleotides read TGTGCCAGCAGTTATAGGTACGGACAGGCAACTGAAGCTTTCTTT.

The chain is built from TRBV7-8 and TRBJ2-5, with D possibly being TRBD1 (6 bases). V was pared by 0 bases and J by 5 bases, with 16 bases between. Germline V lookup: CDR1 SGHVS, CDR2 FQNEAQ. The CDR3 has 16 residues. The CDR3 coding sequence is TGTGCCAGCAGCTTAGCGGTACTAGAGGGGGATGAGACCCAGTACTTC. Its translation: CASSLAVLEGDETQYF.

The gene calls are TRBV5-4 and TRBJ1-1; 7 bases align to TRBD1. This CDR3 contains 14 residues. Germline V gives CDR1 SGHNT, CDR2 YYREEE (reference sequence). The V segment lost 4 bases and the J segment 1 base; nucleotides outside the gene matches: 4. In nucleotides, the CDR3 is TGTGCCAGCAGCCCCTGGACAGGGAACACTGAAGCTTTCTTT. Its protein is CASSPWTGNTEAFF.

This clone has more than one count but fewer than ten. The chain is built from TRBV7-9 and TRBJ1-5, with D perhaps matching TRBD1 (6 bases). This CDR3 comprises 14 residues. Germline CDR1 SEHNR, CDR2 FQNEAQ (reference sequence). Trimming cost V 5 bases and J 7 bases, with 15 bases left between them. CDR3: CASSLEGGGQPQHF. The CDR3 DNA reads as TGTGCCAGCAGCCTTGAAGGGGGAGGGCAGCCCCAGCATTTT.